Listed below are T cell receptor beta chains from one sample, sequenced in a study of T cell clones after liver transplantation. Using immunoSEQ multiplex PCR, the repertoire was profiled, and TCRdb retains in-frame clones only, with some absent. The sample shows 75,000 to 100,000 clones, around four fifths of them seen only once. Specimen: CD4+ T cells from blood, collected 46 months after liver transplant. These TCRs come from a human patient who received a liver transplant. Some T cells may be graft donor cells. CDR3s include the opening cysteine and the closing phenylalanine or tryptophan. D genes are given only for firm matches. Only some rows state a clone size, as once, few, many or a class for expanded clones.

j_gene | abundance | v_gene | d_gene | CDR3nt | CDR3aa
TRBJ2-1 | NA | TRBV27 | TRBD1 | TGTGCCAGCAGGCCGGGACAGGGGGCAGGATACAATGAGCAGTTCTTC | CASRPGQGAGYNEQFF
TRBJ1-2 | NA | TRBV18 | TRBD1 | TGTGCCAGCTCACCCCGACAGGGGGATGGCTACACCTTC | CASSPRQGDGYTF
TRBJ1-2 | NA | TRBV6-5 | NA | TGTGCCAGCAGTTCCTCAGGGGAACGTTACACCTTC | CASSSSGERYTF
TRBJ1-2 | NA | TRBV5-1 | NA | TGCGCCAGCAGCCCCGACACCGGGACTTATAGTGGCTACACCTTC | CASSPDTGTYSGYTF
TRBJ2-7 | once | TRBV5-4 | NA | TGTGCCAGCAGCCCACCCCCACCCTCCTACGAGCAGTACTTC | CASSPPPPSYEQYF
TRBJ1-4 | NA | TRBV7-9 | NA | TGTGCCAGCAGCTTGTGGGGGCTGGGTAATGAAAAACTGTTTTTT | CASSLWGLGNEKLFF
TRBJ2-1 | NA | TRBV19 | TRBD2 | TGTGCCAGTAGTATAGGAACTAGCGGAACTAATGAGCAGTTCTTC | CASSIGTSGTNEQFF
TRBJ2-7 | NA | TRBV6-6 | NA | TGTGCCAGCAGTTACTCAGCCTACAAGGGGGCCTACGAGCAGTACTTC | CASSYSAYKGAYEQYF
TRBJ1-5 | NA | TRBV28 | TRBD1 | TGTGCCAGCAGTTTATGGGACAGGGTAGGACAGCCCCAGCATTTT | CASSLWDRVGQPQHF
TRBJ2-2 | NA | TRBV19 | TRBD2 | TGTGCCAGTAGTCCCCGGGGAGGGGCGGTAACCGGGGAGCTGTTTTTT | CASSPRGGAVTGELFF
TRBJ2-1 | NA | TRBV2 | TRBD2 | TGTGCCAGCAGTGAAGCGGTCCTCGGAGCGGGAGACTACAATGAGCAGTTCTTC | CASSEAVLGAGDYNEQFF
TRBJ2-7 | NA | TRBV15 | NA | TGTGCCACCAGCGGGCGTTTACACTACGAGCAGTACTTC | CATSGRLHYEQYF
TRBJ2-2 | NA | TRBV28 | NA | TGTGCCAGCAGTTTAGACCAGAGAAACACCGGGGAGCTGTTTTTT | CASSLDQRNTGELFF